This passage covers 11 T cell receptor beta chains from one sample sequenced in a study of cytomegalovirus exposure and HLA in healthy donors. Clones were read by immunoSEQ multiplex PCR, and TCRdb kept only the in-frame ones, dropping some. Found here are about 240,000 clones, around 87% of them singletons; the top ten hold around 1.3%. Sequenced input: PBMCs. These receptors were collected from a woman in her 30s in good health and CMV-seropositive.

In its sample, this clone was seen a few times. The chain joins TRBV19 to TRBJ2-2; 11 bases agree with TRBD2. The germline gives CDR1 LNHDA, CDR2 SQIVND (reference sequence). CDR3 length: 18 residues. The junction had 16 bases not matched to a gene; V was cut back by 7 bases and J by 6 bases. The CDR3 reads CASKEGGRTSGGPGELFF. The CDR3 region has the DNA TGTGCCAGTAAGGAGGGAGGCCGAACTAGCGGGGGACCCGGGGAGCTGTTTTTT.

The J gene is TRBJ2-6, the V gene TRBV10-3, with no clear D. The ends were cut back, 7 bases at V and 0 bases at J, with 10 bases in the middle. The CDR3 extends over 15 amino acids. Looked up from germline, CDR1 is ENHRY and CDR2 is SYGVKD. The CDR3 bases are TGTGCCATCAACGGAGTTAGCTCTGGGGCCAACGTCCTGACTTTC. This sequence encodes CAINGVSSGANVLTF.

The gene calls are TRBV2 and TRBJ2-7; D is unresolved. The V end was cut by 7 bases, the J end by 3 bases, with 7 bases between. Germline V gene lookup returns CDR1 SNHLY and CDR2 FYNNEI. The CDR3 totals 11 residues. The CDR3 coding sequence is TGTGCCAGCAAAAACAGCTACGAGCAGTACTTC. This translates into CASKNSYEQYF.

V and J are TRBV5-1 and TRBJ2-7; TRBD1 aligns across 10 bases. In germline, CDR1 is SGHRS, CDR2 YFSETQ. The V segment lost 7 bases and the J segment 3 bases; nucleotides outside the gene matches: 10. There are 15 residues in the CDR3. The CDR3 region has the DNA TGCGCCAGCTGCCCGACAGGGGGCTTAGTCTACGAGCAGTACTTC. Protein: CASCPTGGLVYEQYF.

V is TRBV19 and J is TRBJ2-5; 9 bases map to TRBD1. The CDR3 has 15 amino acids. V lost 3 bases, J lost 6 bases, and 8 bases stayed unmatched. Germline loops: CDR1 LNHDA, CDR2 SQIVND (reference sequence). As DNA, the CDR3 is TGTGCCAGTAGTATTACAGGGGGCGATTTGAAGACCCAGTACTTC. It yields the protein CASSITGGDLKTQYF.

This chain links TRBV15 with TRBJ1-5; D possibly corresponds to TRBD1 (5 bases). V gave up 0 bases and J gave up 8 bases, with 20 bases separating them. Germline CDR1 is LNHNV and CDR2 is YYDKDF (reference sequence). CDR3 length: 17 amino acids. The DNA of the CDR3 is TGTGCCACCAGCAGAGATCTTCCAGGGCCCGGTGCTAAGCCCCAGCATTTT. This encodes CATSRDLPGPGAKPQHF. The variable domain in full, completed from reference TRBV15 and TRBJ1-5, reads DAMVIQNPRYQVTQFGKPVTLSCSQTLNHNVMYWYQQKSSQAPKLLFHYYDKDFNNEADTPDNFQSRRPNTSFCFLDIRSPGLGDTAMYLCATSRDLPGPGAKPQHFGDGTRLSIL.

This clone is a singleton in its sample. This sequence joins TRBV4-2 and TRBJ1-1; no definite D call. V was shortened by 1 base and J by 3 bases, with 12 bases between the two germline ends. This CDR3 comprises 15 residues. Germline lookup yields CDR1 LGHNA and CDR2 YNFKEQ. In DNA form, the CDR3 reads TGTGCCAGCAGCCAAGTTCAATACAGCTACACTGAAGCTTTCTTT. Amino acids: CASSQVQYSYTEAFF.

This clone was detected only once. This chain links TRBV5-6 with TRBJ2-3; no clear D gene. CDR1 and CDR2 (germline): SGHDT, YYEEEE. This CDR3 region has 11 residues. The V and J ends lost 3 bases and 11 bases respectively, with 10 bases between them. For the CDR3, the DNA is TGTGCCAGCAGCTCCAGTACCGAGCAGTATTTT. This translates into CASSSSTEQYF.

The genes are TRBV5-1 and TRBJ2-3, with 9 bases aligning to TRBD2. This CDR3 contains 19 residues. V shed 2 bases, J shed 2 bases, and the junction held 15 bases outside the gene matches. CDR1 and CDR2 from the germline V gene are SGHRS and YFSETQ. The CDR3, as DNA: TGCGCCAGCAGCTTTAAGTCGTCGGTGACTAGCGGACTCACAGATACGCAGTATTTT. This encodes CASSFKSSVTSGLTDTQYF.

This clone was seen a single time. The chain joins TRBV28 to TRBJ2-3, with 8 positions matching TRBD2. Germline CDR1 and CDR2: MDHEN and SYDVKM. V gave up 3 bases and J gave up 0 bases; unmatched junction bases: 5. This CDR3 spans 16 amino acids. The CDR3 sequence: CASSFPGGPSTDTQYF. The CDR3 coding sequence is TGTGCCAGCAGTTTCCCGGGGGGGCCTAGCACAGATACGCAGTATTTT.

The chain combines TRBV7-8 with TRBJ2-1; tentative D call: TRBD2 (5 bases). The V gene lost 11 bases and the J gene lost 2 bases, with 10 bases spanning the gap. The V gene's germline CDR1 is SGHVS and CDR2 FQNEAQ. This CDR3 has 12 residues. The CDR3 DNA follows: TGTGCCTTACTAGGCCCCTACAATGAGCAGTTCTTC. As protein: CALLGPYNEQFF.